The clone carrying this T cell receptor (beta chain) was seen only a few times. Genomic DNA for TCR beta libraries, about 1.8 micrograms, came from cryopreserved PBMCs. The sample is drawn from a study of cytotoxic CD8 clonotypes in ibrutinib-treated CLL. Libraries were prepared by immunoSEQ multiplex PCR; TCRdb keeps only in-frame clonotypes and omits some of them. The data show about 84,000 clones, just over 85% seen once. This TCR derives from a human donor with chronic lymphocytic leukemia. The specimen comprised PBMCs, sampled before ibrutinib treatment.

CDR3 sequence reads: CASSVTRLGANEQYF. The CDR3 DNA reads TGTGCCAGCAGCGTCACCCGACTAGGGGCCAACGAGCAGTACTTC. The V gene is TRBV6-5, the J gene TRBJ2-7; maybe TRBD2 (6 bases). Between the trimmed V and J ends, which lost 6 bases and 5 bases, there was a span of 20 bases. CDR1 MNHEY and CDR2 SVGAGI come from the germline V gene. This CDR3 spans 15 amino acids.